This T cell receptor beta chain is from a study of CD8 T cells in Susac syndrome. Findings and caveats of the study: As the study acknowledged, the number of individuals in its TCR sequencing and HLA analysis was relatively small.

As to this clonotype: What it recognizes is unknown.

The patients serving as multiple sclerosis controls were treatment-naive. They had stable or active relapsing-remitting disease and fulfilled revised McDonald criteria. Germline CDR1 reads SQVTM; CDR2 reads ANQGSEA. Losses at the gene ends were 6 bases for V and 6 bases for J; bases not matched to a gene: 2. The CDR3 is 11 amino acids. When the RNA was reverse transcribed, random hexamers were used with an input of roughly 0.45 to 1 ug. Multiplex immunoSEQ PCR targeted 54 Vbeta and 13 Jbeta TCR beta segments. Via MiXCR, TCRdb re-called the immunoSEQ multiplex PCR reads, giving one row per CDR3 protein. The table records about 430,000 distinct CDR3 sequences, around 85% of them present only once.

The chain has TRBV29-1 and TRBJ1-2; TRBD1 aligns across 9 bases. This TCR was sampled from a human donor with multiple sclerosis. Sample: CD8+ T cells from PBMCs. CDR3 sequence reads: CSVRTGDGYTF. CDR3 nucleotides: TGCAGCGTACGGACAGGGGATGGCTACACCTTC.